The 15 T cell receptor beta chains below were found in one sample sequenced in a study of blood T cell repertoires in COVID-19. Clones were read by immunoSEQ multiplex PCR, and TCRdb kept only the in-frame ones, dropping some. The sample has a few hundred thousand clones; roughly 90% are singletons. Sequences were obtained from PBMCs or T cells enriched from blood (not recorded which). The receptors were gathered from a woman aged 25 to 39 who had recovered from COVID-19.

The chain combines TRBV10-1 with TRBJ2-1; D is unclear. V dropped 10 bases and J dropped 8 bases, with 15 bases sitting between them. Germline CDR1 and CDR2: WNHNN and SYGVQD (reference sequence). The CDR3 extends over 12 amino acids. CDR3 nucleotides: TGCGCCACCCCGGCCCCCAGCGATGAGCAGTTCTTC. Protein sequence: CATPAPSDEQFF.

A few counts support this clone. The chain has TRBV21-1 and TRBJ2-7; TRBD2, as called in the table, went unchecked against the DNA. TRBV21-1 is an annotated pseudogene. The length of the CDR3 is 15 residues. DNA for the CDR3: TGTGCCAGCAGCACTTGCCGGACTGACTCCTACGAGCAGTACTTC. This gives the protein CASSTCRTDSYEQYF.

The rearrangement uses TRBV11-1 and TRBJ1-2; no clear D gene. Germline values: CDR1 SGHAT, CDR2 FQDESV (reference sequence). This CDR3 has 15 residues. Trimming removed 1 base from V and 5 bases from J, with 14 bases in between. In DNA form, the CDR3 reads TGTGCCAGCAGCTTAGAGGGAGGGCTGGAATATGGCTACACCTTC. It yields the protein CASSLEGGLEYGYTF.

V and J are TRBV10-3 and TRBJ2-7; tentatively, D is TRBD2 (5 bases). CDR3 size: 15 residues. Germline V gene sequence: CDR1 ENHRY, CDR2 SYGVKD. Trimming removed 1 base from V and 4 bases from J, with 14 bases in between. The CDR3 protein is CAISEYIGSGYEQYF. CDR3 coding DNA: TGTGCCATCAGTGAGTATATCGGAAGCGGTTACGAGCAGTACTTC.

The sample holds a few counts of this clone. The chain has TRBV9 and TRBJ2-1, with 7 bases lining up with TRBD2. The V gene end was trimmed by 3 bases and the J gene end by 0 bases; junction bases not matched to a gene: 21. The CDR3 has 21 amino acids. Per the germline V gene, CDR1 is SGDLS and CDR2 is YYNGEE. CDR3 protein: CASSALQGLAAYSSSYNEQFF. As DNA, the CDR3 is TGTGCCAGCAGCGCACTCCAAGGGCTAGCGGCCTATAGTAGCTCCTACAATGAGCAGTTCTTC.

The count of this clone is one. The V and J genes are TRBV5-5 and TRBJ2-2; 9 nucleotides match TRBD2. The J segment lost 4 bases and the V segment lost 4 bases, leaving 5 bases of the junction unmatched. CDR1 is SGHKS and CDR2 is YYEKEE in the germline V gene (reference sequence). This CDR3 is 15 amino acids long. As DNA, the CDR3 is TGTGCCAGCAGCACTCTAGCGGGGCCCACCGGGGAGCTGTTTTTT. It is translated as CASSTLAGPTGELFF.

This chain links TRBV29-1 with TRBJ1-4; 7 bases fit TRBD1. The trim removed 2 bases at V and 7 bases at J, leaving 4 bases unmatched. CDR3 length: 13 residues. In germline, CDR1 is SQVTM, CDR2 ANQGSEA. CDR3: CSVERQGGEKLFF. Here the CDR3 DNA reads TGCAGCGTTGAAAGGCAGGGGGGTGAAAAACTGTTTTTT.

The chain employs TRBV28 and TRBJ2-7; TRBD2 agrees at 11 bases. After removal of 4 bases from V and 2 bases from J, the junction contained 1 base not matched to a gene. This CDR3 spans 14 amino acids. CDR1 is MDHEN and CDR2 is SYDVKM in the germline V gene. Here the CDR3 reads CASSSSGRPYEQYF. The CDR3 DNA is TGTGCCAGCAGTTCTAGCGGGAGGCCCTACGAGCAGTACTTC. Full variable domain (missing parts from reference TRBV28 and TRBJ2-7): DVKVTQSSRYLVKRTGEKVFLECVQDMDHENMFWYRQDPGLGLRLIYFSYDVKMKEKGDIPEGYSVSREKKERFSLILESASTNQTSMYLCASSSSGRPYEQYFGPGTRLTVT.

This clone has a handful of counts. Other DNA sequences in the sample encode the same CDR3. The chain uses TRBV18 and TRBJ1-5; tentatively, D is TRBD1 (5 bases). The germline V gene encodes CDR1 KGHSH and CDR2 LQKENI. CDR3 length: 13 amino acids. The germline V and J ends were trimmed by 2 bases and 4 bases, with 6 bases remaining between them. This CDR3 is CASSPAGNQPQHF. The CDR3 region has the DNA TGTGCCAGCTCACCAGCAGGGAATCAGCCCCAGCATTTT.

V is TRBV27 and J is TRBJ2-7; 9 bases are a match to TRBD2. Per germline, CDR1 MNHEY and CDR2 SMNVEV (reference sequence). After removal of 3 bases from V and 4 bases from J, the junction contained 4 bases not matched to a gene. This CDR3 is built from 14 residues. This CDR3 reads CASSFGGGDYEQYF. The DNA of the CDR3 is TGTGCCAGCAGTTTTGGCGGGGGGGATTACGAGCAGTACTTC.

DNA of the CDR3: TGTGCCAGCAGACGGGACTCCTACAATGAGCAGTTCTTC. Translation: CASRRDSYNEQFF. The rearrangement links TRBV9 to TRBJ2-1; a possible D gene is TRBD2 (5 bases). V was cut by 5 bases and J by 0 bases, with 6 bases left in between. The CDR3 runs 13 residues. CDR1 SGDLS and CDR2 YYNGEE come from the germline V gene.

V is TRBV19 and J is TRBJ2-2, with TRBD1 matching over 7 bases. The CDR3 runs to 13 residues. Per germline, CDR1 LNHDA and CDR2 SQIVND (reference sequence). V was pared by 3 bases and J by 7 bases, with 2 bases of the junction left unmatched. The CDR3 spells CASSMHRGGELFF. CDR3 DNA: TGTGCCAGTAGTATGCACAGGGGCGGGGAGCTGTTTTTT.

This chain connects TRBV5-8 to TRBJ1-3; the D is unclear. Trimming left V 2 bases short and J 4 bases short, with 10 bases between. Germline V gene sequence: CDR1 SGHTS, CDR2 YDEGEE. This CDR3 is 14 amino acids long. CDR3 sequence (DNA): TGTGCCAGCAGCTTTACTCAAGAGGGAAACACCATATATTTT. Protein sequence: CASSFTQEGNTIYF. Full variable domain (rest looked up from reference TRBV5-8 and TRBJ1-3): EAGVTQSPTHLIKTRGQQATLRCSPISGHTSVYWYQQALGLGLQFLLWYDEGEERNRGNFPPRFSGRQFPNYSSELNVNALELEDSALYLCASSFTQEGNTIYFGEGSWLTVV.

Here the CDR3 DNA reads TGTGCCAGCAGCCAAGGGATCGGGAGCGGGAACTCCTACAATGAGCAGTTCTTC. This sequence encodes CASSQGIGSGNSYNEQFF. The chain links TRBV4-2 to TRBJ2-1; 7 bases are shared with TRBD2. V gave up 1 base and J gave up 0 bases; unmatched junction bases: 9. The CDR3 has 18 amino acids. The V gene's germline CDR1 is LGHNA and CDR2 YNFKEQ.

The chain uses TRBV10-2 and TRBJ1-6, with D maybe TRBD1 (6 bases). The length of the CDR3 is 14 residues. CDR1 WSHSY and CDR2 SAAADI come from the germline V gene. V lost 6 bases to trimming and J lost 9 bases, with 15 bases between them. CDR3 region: CASSLLGGPSPLHF. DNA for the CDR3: TGCGCCAGCAGCCTATTGGGGGGGCCTTCACCCCTCCACTTT.